A selection of T cell receptor beta chains follows, all from one sample in a study of blood T cell repertoires in COVID-19. Sequencing was performed with immunoSEQ multiplex PCR; in TCRdb, only in-frame clones are kept and a portion is missing. Here the sample spans 350,000 or so clones, about 90% being singletons. Input material: peripheral blood. The origin of the receptors is a man aged 18-30 years with active or convalescent COVID-19. CDR3s leave out the opening cysteine and the closing phenylalanine or tryptophan.

TRBJ2-3,TRBV4-3,ASSQTTGLIDTQY
TRBJ2-7,TRBV28,ASSPLLGQKTYEQY
TRBJ1-5,TRBV6-5,ASSYGPNQPQH
TRBJ2-1,TRBV5-6,ASSAGQRSSYNEQF
TRBJ1-5,TRBV20-1,SASGQGMVQPQH
TRBJ2-1,TRBV6-6,ASSYDRANEQF
TRBJ1-4,TRBV19,ASRIQGTNEKLF
TRBJ1-1,TRBV13,ASSFEMGQGLNTEAF
TRBJ2-1,TRBV9,ASSVGVGTTYNEQF
TRBJ1-5,TRBV2,ASSGFMGGDQPQH
TRBJ2-5,TRBV7-9,ASSWTGRETQY
TRBJ2-1,TRBV24-1,ATSAPGGSAYNEQF
TRBJ1-5,TRBV6-1,ASSEGQGAQPQH
TRBJ2-5,TRBV7-2,ASSLASGTSLQDLQETQY
TRBJ1-6,TRBV18,ASSPGYQVDSPLH
TRBJ1-3,TRBV9,ASSVTGGAGNTIY
TRBJ2-3,TRBV5-1,ASSFGLAGSTDTQY
TRBJ2-3,TRBV24-1,ATRPGQGVTDTQY
TRBJ1-1,TRBV5-1,ASSVGLDTEAF
TRBJ2-5,TRBV2,ASTLAGGPGETQY
TRBJ1-1,TRBV7-9,ASSLVRGNTEAF
TRBJ1-6,TRBV7-9,ASSLWGDGSPLH